What follows are 10 T cell receptor beta chains derived from one specimen sequenced in a study of T-cell memory formation after mild COVID-19. TCRdb reprocessed the 5' RACE reads with MiXCR, giving one entry per CDR3 protein. Found here are approximately 210,000 distinct CDR3 sequences, about 10% of them singletons; the top ten hold less than 4%. Sequenced material: PBMCs or a T cell subset sorted from them (not recorded which). The source of these receptors is a man younger than 35 who had mild COVID-19 (a few samples of this study predate the infection). Cell type and time point are not known.

This clonotype was detected only a few times. The chain has TRBV20-1 and TRBJ2-5, with 8 bases identical to TRBD2. This CDR3 comprises 14 residues. Trimming at V came to 6 bases and at J to 6 bases, leaving 12 bases not matched to a gene. Per germline, CDR1 DFQATT and CDR2 SNEGSKA (reference sequence). As DNA, the CDR3 is TGCAGTGCAGCCCGCGGGACTAGTAGCCAGACCCAGTACTTC. Amino acid sequence: CSAARGTSSQTQYF.

V usage is TRBV24-1 and J usage is TRBJ1-2, with TRBD1 matching over 10 bases. The germline V gene encodes CDR1 KGHDR and CDR2 SFDVKD. V shed 4 bases and J 7 bases; nucleotides not matched to a gene: 8. This CDR3 is 15 amino acids long. The CDR3 DNA follows: TGTGCCACCAGTGAGTGGGACAGGGGCCCCGGTGGCTACACCTTC. Residues: CATSEWDRGPGGYTF.

In its sample, this clonotype was seen a few times. The chain links TRBV6-1 to TRBJ2-7; TRBD1 or TRBD2 may be the D gene (5 bases each). CDR3 size: 13 residues. Germline-derived CDR1 and CDR2 are MNHNS and SASEGT. The germline V and J ends were trimmed by 5 bases and 2 bases, with 10 bases remaining between them. The CDR3: CASSWDGTYEQYV. The CDR3 nucleotides are TGTGCCAGCAGTTGGGACGGAACCTACGAGCAGTACGTC.

The chain combines TRBV20-1 with TRBJ1-3, with D unclear. CDR1 is DFQATT and CDR2 is SNEGSKA in the germline V gene (reference sequence). The CDR3 length is 12 residues. The V end lost 3 bases, the J end lost 0 bases, and 3 bases lay between the germline ends. DNA of the CDR3: TGCAGTGCTAGGACCTCTGGAAACACCATATATTTT. Translated: CSARTSGNTIYF.

This clonotype came up a few times. This rearrangement joins TRBV24-1 to TRBJ2-3; D is unresolved. The ends were cut back, 5 bases at V and 4 bases at J, with 9 bases in the middle. Germline assignment: CDR1 KGHDR and CDR2 SFDVKD. This CDR3 is built from 13 residues. The CDR3 is CATSGSQADTQYF. The CDR3 DNA is TGTGCCACCAGTGGCAGCCAAGCAGATACGCAGTATTTT.

This clonotype has more than one count but fewer than ten. The chain is built from TRBV5-5 and TRBJ1-4, with TRBD1 matching 9 bases. The V segment lost 4 bases and the J segment 4 bases; nucleotides outside the gene matches: 8. Germline V gene data show CDR1 as SGHKS and CDR2 as YYEKEE (reference sequence). The CDR3 consists of 16 residues. CDR3 sequence: CASSGYPGQGNEKLFF. The DNA of the CDR3 is TGTGCCAGCAGCGGATATCCGGGACAGGGTAATGAAAAACTGTTTTTT. Full variable domain (remainder filled in from reference TRBV5-5 and TRBJ1-4): DAGVTQSPTHLIKTRGQQVTLRCSPISGHKSVSWYQQVLGQGPQFIFQYYEKEERGRGNFPDRFSARQFPNYSSELNVNALLLGDSALYLCASSGYPGQGNEKLFFGSGTQLSVL.

This clonotype was detected only a few times. The chain couples TRBV20-1 to TRBJ2-1, with D possibly being TRBD1 or TRBD2 (5 bases each). CDR1 and CDR2 from the germline V gene are DFQATT and SNEGSKA (reference sequence). Between the trimmed V and J ends, which lost 6 bases and 0 bases, there was a span of 18 bases. The length of the CDR3 is 16 residues. The CDR3 nucleotides read TGCAGTGCCGCCGGTCCCGGGGCCGACTCCTACAATGAGCAGTTCTTC. Amino acids: CSAAGPGADSYNEQFF.

This clonotype was detected many times. The chain has TRBV12-3 or TRBV12-4 and TRBJ2-7; perhaps D is TRBD1 or TRBD2 (5 bases each). With 5 bases removed from V and 2 bases from J, the gap between germline ends came to 10 bases. The CDR3 totals 13 residues. The CDR3 DNA reads as TGTGCCAGCAGTCGGGACGGGGCCTACGAGCAGTACTTC. This codes for CASSRDGAYEQYF.

In its sample, this clonotype was seen many times. The J gene is TRBJ1-1, the V gene TRBV15, with a weak D call TRBD1 (6 bases). V was pared by 1 base and J by 5 bases, with 14 bases between. Germline V CDR1 and CDR2: LNHNV, YYDKDF (reference sequence). The CDR3 contains 15 residues. Written as DNA, the CDR3 is TGTGCCACCAGCAGAGTGGGGGGGGCCGGGACTGAAGCTTTCTTT. It specifies CATSRVGGAGTEAFF.

The chain combines TRBV2 with TRBJ2-3; a weak D match, TRBD1 (5 bases). Germline-derived CDR1 and CDR2 are SNHLY and FYNNEI. This CDR3 comprises 15 residues. Trimming removed 5 bases from V and 1 base from J, with 13 bases in between. This chain's CDR3 is CASSSRQWGTDTQYF. In nucleotides, the CDR3 is TGTGCCAGCAGTTCACGACAGTGGGGCACAGATACGCAGTATTTT.